These 23 T cell receptor beta chains were sequenced from one sample in a study of Tregs in tolerant kidney transplant recipients. Profiling relied on immunoSEQ multiplex PCR, and the TCRdb table lists in-frame clones only, not all of them. The sample records nearly 15,000 clones, 80% being singletons. Sequences were derived from Tregs from blood, sampled before the transplant. These receptors all come from a human donor who received a combined kidney and bone marrow transplant.

The chain carries TRBV30 and TRBJ1-3; possible D gene TRBD1, 6 bases. This CDR3 has 13 residues. Trimming cost V 2 bases and J 5 bases, with 10 bases left between them. The germline gives CDR1 GTSNPN, CDR2 SVGIG (reference sequence). The CDR3 nucleotides read TGTGCCTGGAGTAGAGGACAGAGAAACACCATATATTTT. Its protein is CAWSRGQRNTIYF.

This chain joins TRBV5-1 and TRBJ1-2; 10 bases fit TRBD1. The V gene end was trimmed by 5 bases and the J gene end by 8 bases; junction bases not matched to a gene: 3. Germline CDR1 and CDR2: SGHRS and YFSETQ. The CDR3 spans 12 residues. The CDR3 nucleotides read TGCGCCAGCAGGGGGGACAGGGGAGGCTACACCTTC. Encoded protein: CASRGDRGGYTF. The full variable domain, its missing parts supplied by reference TRBV5-1 and TRBJ1-2, is KAGVTQTPRYLIKTRGQQVTLSCSPISGHRSVSWYQQTPGQGLQFLFEYFSETQRNKGNFPGRFSGRQFSNSRSEMNVSTLELGDSALYLCASRGDRGGYTFGSGTRLTVV.

The rearrangement uses TRBV5-6 and TRBJ2-4; 11 positions match TRBD2. The CDR3 runs 13 residues. Trimming at V came to 6 bases and at J to 8 bases, leaving 4 bases not matched to a gene. The germline V gene has CDR1 SGHDT and CDR2 YYEEEE. CDR3 DNA sequence: TGTGCCAGCACCACGGGACTAGCGGACATTCAGTACTTC. This sequence encodes CASTTGLADIQYF.

Only a few counts were recorded for this clone. The rearrangement joins TRBV7-9 to TRBJ1-6; D not certain. V lost 3 bases and J lost 11, with 11 bases in between. Germline loops: CDR1 SEHNR, CDR2 FQNEAQ (reference sequence). The CDR3 is 13 residues long. The CDR3 reads CASSFREGTPLHF. In nucleotides, the CDR3 is TGTGCCAGCAGCTTTAGAGAGGGAACACCCCTCCACTTT.

This chain links TRBV27 with TRBJ2-3; the D gene is possibly TRBD2 (5 bases). Trimming removed 8 bases at V and 5 bases at J, with 8 bases between. The CDR3 covers 11 residues. Germline CDR1 reads MNHEY; CDR2 reads SMNVEV (reference sequence). The CDR3 region has the DNA TGTGCCAGCGGAGGAGGAGATACGCAGTATTTT. Translated: CASGGGDTQYF.

V gene TRBV10-2 combines with J gene TRBJ2-2; no clear D. The V end lost 8 bases, the J end lost 3 bases, and 10 bases lay between the germline ends. Germline loops: CDR1 WSHSY, CDR2 SAAADI. The CDR3 sequence is 13 residues long. The CDR3 DNA is TGCGCCAGCTTCACCGGGTACACCGGGGAGCTGTTTTTT. The encoded protein is CASFTGYTGELFF.

V usage is TRBV27 and J usage is TRBJ2-2, with 10 bases that match TRBD2. The germline V gene has CDR1 MNHEY and CDR2 SMNVEV (reference sequence). V lost 6 bases to trimming and J lost 2 bases; unmatched junction nucleotides: 6. The CDR3 is made up of 16 amino acids. DNA for the CDR3: TGTGCCAGCAGGGGGCTAGCGGGAGAAAACACCGGGGAGCTGTTTTTT. The encoded protein is CASRGLAGENTGELFF.

The chain employs TRBV29-1 and TRBJ2-7; D uncertain. V dropped 4 bases and J dropped 2 bases, with 6 bases sitting between them. Per the germline V gene, CDR1 is SQVTM and CDR2 is ANQGSEA. This CDR3 has 11 amino acids. CDR3 residues: CSVVQTYEQYF. The CDR3, as DNA: TGCAGCGTTGTGCAGACCTACGAGCAGTACTTC.

V is TRBV6-4 and J is TRBJ2-6; weak D call: TRBD1 (6 bases). The V and J ends lost 6 bases and 0 bases respectively, with 15 bases between them. Germline V gene sequence: CDR1 MRHNA, CDR2 SNTAGT. The CDR3 runs to 17 residues. The CDR3 spells CASSLQGTNSGANVLTF. CDR3 bases: TGTGCCAGCAGCCTTCAGGGGACGAACTCTGGGGCCAACGTCCTGACTTTC.

The chain links TRBV5-8 to TRBJ1-1; 7 bases are shared with TRBD1. Germline trimming cut 2 bases from V and 2 bases from J; bases unmatched to any gene: 3. Germline assignment: CDR1 SGHTS and CDR2 YDEGEE. The CDR3 runs to 14 residues. CDR3: CASSFGTANTEAFF. CDR3 DNA sequence: TGTGCCAGCAGCTTCGGGACAGCTAACACTGAAGCTTTCTTT.

This clone was detected only a few times. The rearrangement links TRBV7-9 to TRBJ1-2; possibly TRBD1 for D (6 bases). Trimming pared 6 bases from V and 8 bases from J, leaving 16 bases between. The CDR3 has 13 residues. Germline loops: CDR1 SEHNR, CDR2 FQNEAQ (reference sequence). The CDR3 nucleotides are TGTGCCAGCAGTGCCACAGGGTGGGAGGGCTACACCTTC. Translated: CASSATGWEGYTF.

The J gene is TRBJ1-1, the V gene TRBV18; D perhaps matches TRBD1 (6 bases). The CDR3 has 14 residues. The V and J ends lost 5 bases and 7 bases respectively, with 17 bases between them. Germline-derived CDR1 and CDR2 are KGHSH and LQKENI. The CDR3 protein is CASSKGRGTHEAFF. In nucleotides, the CDR3 is TGTGCCAGCTCAAAGGGAAGAGGGACACATGAAGCTTTCTTT.

The V call is TRBV6-5, the J call TRBJ2-1, with D maybe TRBD1 (6 bases). V was trimmed by 0 bases and J by 9 bases, leaving 15 bases between them. The CDR3 sequence is 15 residues long. The germline V gene encodes CDR1 MNHEY and CDR2 SVGAGI. Here the CDR3 reads CASSYSGAGISEQFF. Here the CDR3 DNA reads TGTGCCAGCAGTTACTCGGGGGCAGGGATCAGTGAGCAGTTCTTC.

The rearrangement uses TRBV6-5 and TRBJ1-2; 7 nucleotides agree with TRBD1. This CDR3 spans 15 amino acids. Trimming removed 2 bases from V and 7 bases from J; junction bases left unmatched: 10. CDR1 and CDR2 (germline): MNHEY, SVGAGI. The CDR3 DNA reads TGTGCCAGCAGTTACGATTCAGGGGGTATGGGTGGCTACACCTTC. It is translated as CASSYDSGGMGGYTF.

The V call is TRBV7-2, the J call TRBJ1-5, with 10 bases matching TRBD1. Trimming took 1 base from V and 7 from J; bases not matched to a gene: 4. CDR1 SGHTA and CDR2 FQGNSA come from the germline V gene. This CDR3 spans 15 amino acids. CDR3 coding DNA: TGTGCCAGCAGCTTAGAGGGGACAGGGGTCCAGCCCCAGCATTTT. It yields the protein CASSLEGTGVQPQHF.

CDR3 bases: TGTGCCAGCAGTCCTAGCGGGGCCGGCACAGATACGCAGTATTTT. Protein sequence: CASSPSGAGTDTQYF. The genes are TRBV28 and TRBJ2-3; 9 nucleotides match TRBD2. V dropped 5 bases and J dropped 1; count of bases not matched to a gene: 4. Germline values: CDR1 MDHEN, CDR2 SYDVKM. CDR3 length: 15 amino acids.

The chain links TRBV6-1 to TRBJ1-5; the D gene is possibly TRBD1 (6 bases). This CDR3 is 13 amino acids long. Germline V gene sequence: CDR1 MNHNS, CDR2 SASEGT. Trimming pared 8 bases from V and 3 bases from J, leaving 11 bases between. The chain's CDR3 is CASADRPNQPQHF. The CDR3, as DNA: TGTGCCAGCGCGGACAGACCCAATCAGCCCCAGCATTTT.

The chain recombines TRBV28 with TRBJ2-7; D possibly corresponds to TRBD1 (6 bases). The CDR3 is 11 amino acids. Germline V CDR1 and CDR2: MDHEN, SYDVKM. Trimming took off 8 bases at V and 1 base at J, with 6 bases between the two ends. The CDR3 region has the DNA TGTGCCAGCGGACAGTCCTACGAGCAGTACTTC. Its protein is CASGQSYEQYF.

This clone was detected once. V and J are TRBV5-1 and TRBJ2-5; TRBD1 matches at 7 bases. Germline V gives CDR1 SGHRS, CDR2 YFSETQ. V lost 4 bases to trimming and J lost 1 base; unmatched junction nucleotides: 10. This CDR3 is built from 16 residues. The CDR3 sequence is CASSERGDRLQETQYF. The CDR3 DNA reads as TGCGCCAGCAGCGAACGAGGGGACAGACTCCAAGAGACCCAGTACTTC.

The chain recombines TRBV6-1 with TRBJ2-2, with 9 bases fitting TRBD1. This CDR3 region has 16 residues. J lost 2 bases, V lost 4 bases, and 5 bases had no gene match. Germline CDR1 reads MNHNS; CDR2 reads SASEGT. The CDR3 bases are TGTGCCAGCAGTGGTCGGACAGGGGCTAACACCGGGGAGCTGTTTTTT. Its protein product is CASSGRTGANTGELFF.

V gene TRBV6-6 combines with J gene TRBJ1-1, with D tentatively TRBD1 (5 bases). V was clipped by 8 bases and J by 5 bases, with 18 bases between them. CDR3 length: 14 residues. Germline loops: CDR1 MNHNY, CDR2 SVGAGI (reference sequence). The CDR3 protein is CASDPGGGKTEAFF. For the CDR3, the DNA is TGTGCCAGCGACCCCGGGGGGGGGAAGACTGAAGCTTTCTTT.

The rearrangement uses TRBV18 and TRBJ2-2; unclear D gene. The CDR3 runs 13 residues. V was trimmed by 5 bases and J by 6 bases, leaving 10 bases between them. Germline V gives CDR1 KGHSH, CDR2 LQKENI. The CDR3: CASSTAGAGELFF. The CDR3 region has the DNA TGTGCCAGCTCAACAGCCGGCGCCGGGGAGCTGTTTTTT.

The V call is TRBV30, the J call TRBJ1-1, with D possibly TRBD1 on 6 matching bases. Trimming took 1 base from V and 8 from J, leaving 11 bases between them. Germline V gives CDR1 GTSNPN, CDR2 SVGIG (reference sequence). CDR3 length: 12 amino acids. The CDR3: CAWSALGTEAFF. The CDR3 nucleotides read TGTGCCTGGAGTGCGTTGGGGACAGAAGCTTTCTTT.